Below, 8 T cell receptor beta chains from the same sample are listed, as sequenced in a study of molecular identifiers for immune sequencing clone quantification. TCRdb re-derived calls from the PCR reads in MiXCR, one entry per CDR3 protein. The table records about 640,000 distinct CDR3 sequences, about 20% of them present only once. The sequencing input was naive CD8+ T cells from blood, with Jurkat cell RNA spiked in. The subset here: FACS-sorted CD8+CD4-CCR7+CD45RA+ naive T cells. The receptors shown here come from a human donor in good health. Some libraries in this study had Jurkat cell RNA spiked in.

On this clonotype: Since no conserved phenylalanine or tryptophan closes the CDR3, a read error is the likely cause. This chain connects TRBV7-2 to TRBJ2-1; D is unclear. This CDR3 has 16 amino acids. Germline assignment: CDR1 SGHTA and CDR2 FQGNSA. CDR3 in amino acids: CASSPYGQSSCNEQFL. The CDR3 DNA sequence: TGTGCCAGCAGCCCTTATGGGCAAAGCTCCTGCAATGAGCAGTTCCTC.

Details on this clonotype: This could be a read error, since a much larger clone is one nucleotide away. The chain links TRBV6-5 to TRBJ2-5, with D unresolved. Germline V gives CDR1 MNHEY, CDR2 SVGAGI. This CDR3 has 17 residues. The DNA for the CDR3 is TGTGCCAGCAGTTACTCGATCGCGAGCCAAAACTTAGAGACCCGGTACTTC. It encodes CASSYSIASQNLETRYF.

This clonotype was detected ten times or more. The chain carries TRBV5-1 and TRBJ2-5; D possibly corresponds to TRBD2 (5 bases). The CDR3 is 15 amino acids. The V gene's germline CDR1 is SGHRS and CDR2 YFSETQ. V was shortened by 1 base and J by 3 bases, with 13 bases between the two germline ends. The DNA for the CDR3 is TGCGCCAGCAGCTTGAACCACCGGGATAAAGAGACCCAGTACTTC. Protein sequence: CASSLNHRDKETQYF.

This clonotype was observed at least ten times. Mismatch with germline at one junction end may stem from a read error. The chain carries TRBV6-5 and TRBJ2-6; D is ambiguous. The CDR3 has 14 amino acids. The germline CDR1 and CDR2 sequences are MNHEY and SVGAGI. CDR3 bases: TGCGCCAGCAGTCGGAACTCTGGGGCCAACGTCCTGACTTTC. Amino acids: CASSRNSGANVLTF.

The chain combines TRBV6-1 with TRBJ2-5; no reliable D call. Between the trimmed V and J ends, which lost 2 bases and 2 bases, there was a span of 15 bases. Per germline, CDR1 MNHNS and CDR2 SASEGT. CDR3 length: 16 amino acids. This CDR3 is CASSERMGVGQETQYF. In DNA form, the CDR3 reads TGTGCCAGCAGTGAAAGGATGGGCGTTGGGCAAGAGACCCAGTACTTC.

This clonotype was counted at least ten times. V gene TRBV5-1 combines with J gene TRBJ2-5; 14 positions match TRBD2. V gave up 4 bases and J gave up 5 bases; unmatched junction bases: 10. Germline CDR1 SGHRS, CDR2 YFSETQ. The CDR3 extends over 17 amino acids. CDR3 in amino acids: CASSDGTSGSLVETQYF. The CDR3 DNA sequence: TGCGCCAGCAGCGACGGGACTAGCGGGAGTTTAGTCGAGACCCAGTACTTC.

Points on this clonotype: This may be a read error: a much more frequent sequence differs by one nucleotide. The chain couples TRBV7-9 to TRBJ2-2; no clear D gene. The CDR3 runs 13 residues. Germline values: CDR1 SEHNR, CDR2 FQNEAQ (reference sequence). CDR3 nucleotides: TGTGCCGGCAGCCGAGGAGAGGCCGGGGAGCTGTTTTTT. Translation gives CAGSRGEAGELFF.

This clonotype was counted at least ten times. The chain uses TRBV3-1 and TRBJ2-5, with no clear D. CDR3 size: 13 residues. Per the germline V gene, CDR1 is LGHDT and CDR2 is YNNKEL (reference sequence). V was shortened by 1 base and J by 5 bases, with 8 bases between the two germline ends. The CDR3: CASSQVRWETQYF. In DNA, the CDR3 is TGTGCCAGCAGCCAAGTCCGTTGGGAGACCCAGTACTTC.